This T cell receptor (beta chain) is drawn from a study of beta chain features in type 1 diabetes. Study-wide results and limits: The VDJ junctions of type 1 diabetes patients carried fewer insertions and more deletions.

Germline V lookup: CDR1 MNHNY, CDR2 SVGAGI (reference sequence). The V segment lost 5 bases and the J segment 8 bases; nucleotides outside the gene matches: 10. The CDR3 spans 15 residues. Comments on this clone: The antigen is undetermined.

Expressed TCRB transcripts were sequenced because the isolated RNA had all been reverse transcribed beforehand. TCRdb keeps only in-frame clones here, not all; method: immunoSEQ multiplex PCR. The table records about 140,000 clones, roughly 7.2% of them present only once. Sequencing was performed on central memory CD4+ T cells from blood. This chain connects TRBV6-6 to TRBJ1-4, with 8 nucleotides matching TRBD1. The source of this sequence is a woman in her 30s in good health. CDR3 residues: CASSKAGGYEEKLFF. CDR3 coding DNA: TGTGCCAGCAGTAAAGCAGGGGGCTATGAAGAAAAACTGTTTTTT.